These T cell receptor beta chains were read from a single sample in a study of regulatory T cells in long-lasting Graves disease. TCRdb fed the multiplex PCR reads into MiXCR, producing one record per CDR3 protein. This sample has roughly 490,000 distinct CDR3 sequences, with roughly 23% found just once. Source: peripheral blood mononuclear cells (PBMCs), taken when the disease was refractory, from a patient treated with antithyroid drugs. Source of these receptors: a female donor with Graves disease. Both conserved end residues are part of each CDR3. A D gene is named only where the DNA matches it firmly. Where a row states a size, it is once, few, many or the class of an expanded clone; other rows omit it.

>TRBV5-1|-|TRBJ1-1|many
TGTGCCAGCAGAGAGAACACTGAAGCTTTCTTT
CASRENTEAFF
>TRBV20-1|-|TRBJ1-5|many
TGCAGTGTCAAGTTTGAGGGGCGAGGCAATCAGCCCCAGCATTTT
CSVKFEGRGNQPQHF
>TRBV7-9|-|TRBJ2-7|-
TGTGCCAGCAGCTTAGCTTCCCCTTCCTACGAGCAGTACTTC
CASSLASPSYEQYF
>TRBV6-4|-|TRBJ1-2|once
TGTGCCAGCAGTGCCGAGGGAGGCGGCTACACCTTC
CASSAEGGGYTF
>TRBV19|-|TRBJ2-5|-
TGTGCCAGTAGTGGGCCGGGGACAAAGGGTGGAGAGACCCAGTACTTC
CASSGPGTKGGETQYF
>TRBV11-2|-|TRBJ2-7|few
TGTGCCAGCAGCTTAGATAATCTATCCGCCTACGAGCAGTACTTC
CASSLDNLSAYEQYF
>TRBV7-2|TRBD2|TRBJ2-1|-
TGTGCCAGCAGCCCGTCACTAGCGGGAGGGTGGAATGAGCAGTTCTTC
CASSPSLAGGWNEQFF
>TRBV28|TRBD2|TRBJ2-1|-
TGTGCCAGCAGGGAGACTAGCGGGAGAGTAAATGAGCAGTTCTTC
CASRETSGRVNEQFF
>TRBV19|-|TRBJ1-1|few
TGTGCCAGTAGTATCTTGATGGAAGCTTTCTTT
CASSILMEAFF
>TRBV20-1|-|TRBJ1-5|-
TGCAGTGCGAGGCGAGCCAATCAGCCCCAGCATTTT
CSARRANQPQHF
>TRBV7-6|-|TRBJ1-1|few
TGTGCCAGCAGCTCGGAAGCAGACAGCAGCACTGAAGCTTTCTTT
CASSSEADSSTEAFF
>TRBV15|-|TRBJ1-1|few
TGTGCCACCAGCGCTCAGGGGTGGGGCACTGAAGCTTTCTTT
CATSAQGWGTEAFF
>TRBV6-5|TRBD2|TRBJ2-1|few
TGTGCCAGCAGTTACTCGACTAGCGGGGGAGGCAATGAGCAGTTCTTC
CASSYSTSGGGNEQFF
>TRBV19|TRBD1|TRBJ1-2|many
TGTGCCAGTAGAGACCTAAGGGACAGGGGAAACTATGGCTACACCTTC
CASRDLRDRGNYGYTF
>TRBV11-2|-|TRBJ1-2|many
TGTGCCAGCAGCTTAGATCGAGGGGGGGCGGGCTATGGCTACACCTTC
CASSLDRGGAGYGYTF
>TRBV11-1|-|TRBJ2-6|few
TGTGCCAGCAGCCCCCCGGGACTCTCTGGGGCCAACGTCCTGACTTTC
CASSPPGLSGANVLTF
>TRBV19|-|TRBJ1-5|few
TGTGCCAGTAGTATAGATAAGGACTTCAATCAGCCCCAGCATTTT
CASSIDKDFNQPQHF
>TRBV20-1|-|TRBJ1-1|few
TGCAGTGCTAGTACGGGTCTTGACACTGAAGCTTTCTTT
CSASTGLDTEAFF
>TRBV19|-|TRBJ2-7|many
TGTGCCAGTAGTATCGCGGGCTACGAGCAGTACTTC
CASSIAGYEQYF
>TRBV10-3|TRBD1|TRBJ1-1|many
TGTGCCATCAGTGAGTCGACAGGGGGTCTTGAAGCTTTCTTT
CAISESTGGLEAFF
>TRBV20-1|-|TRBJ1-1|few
TGCAGTGCTAGAGATAGTGGAGGGGCGGACACTGAAGCTTTCTTT
CSARDSGGADTEAFF
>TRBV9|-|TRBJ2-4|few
TGTGCCAGCAGCGTAGGTCCCCTGAAGCGGAGAGAGACCAAAAACATTCAGTACTTC
CASSVGPLKRRETKNIQYF
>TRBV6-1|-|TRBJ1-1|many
TGTGCCAGCAGTAACACGGGAGGGACTGAAGCTTTCTTT
CASSNTGGTEAFF
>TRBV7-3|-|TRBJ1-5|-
TGTGCCAGCAGCCGCGGGGGGGGCTTTCTAGGCAATCAGCCCCAGCATTTT
CASSRGGGFLGNQPQHF
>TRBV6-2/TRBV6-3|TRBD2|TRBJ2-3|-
TGTGCCAGCAGTTCGACACCGGGACTAGCGGGGAGTCGCACAGATACGCAGTATTTT
CASSSTPGLAGSRTDTQYF
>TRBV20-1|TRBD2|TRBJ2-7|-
TGCAGTGCGATACGGGGGGGGCTAATGTCCTACGAGCAGTACTTC
CSAIRGGLMSYEQYF
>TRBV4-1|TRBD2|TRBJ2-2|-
TGCGCCAGCAGCCGCGGGGGGCGGGGGGCAAGCGGGGAGCTGTTTTTT
CASSRGGRGASGELFF
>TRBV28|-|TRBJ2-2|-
TGTGCCAGCACCCGGACAGACACCGGGGAGCTGTTTTTT
CASTRTDTGELFF
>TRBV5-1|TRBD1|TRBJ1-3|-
TGCGCCAGCAGCTTGGAGACAGGGAAGATCTCTGGAAACACCATATATTTT
CASSLETGKISGNTIYF
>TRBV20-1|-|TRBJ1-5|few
TGCAGTGCTAGAGCGGGGGCAGGGGCCGAGCCCCAGCATTTT
CSARAGAGAEPQHF
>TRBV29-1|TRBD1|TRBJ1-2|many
TGCAGCGTTGACCAAATGGGACAGGGGGGCTATGGCTACACCTTC
CSVDQMGQGGYGYTF
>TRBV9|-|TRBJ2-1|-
TGTGCCAGCAGCGTAGGGTGGGGCTCCTACAATGAGCAGTTCTTC
CASSVGWGSYNEQFF
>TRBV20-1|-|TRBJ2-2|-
TGCAGTGCTAGGGCAGCGCCTAACACCGGGGAGCTGTTTTTT
CSARAAPNTGELFF
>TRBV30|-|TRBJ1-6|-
TGTGCCTGGAGTAACAGCCTACCCAATTCACCCCTCCACTTT
CAWSNSLPNSPLHF
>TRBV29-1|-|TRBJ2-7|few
TGCAGCGTTGAAGTGGCTGGGGCACACTCCTACGAGCAGTACTTC
CSVEVAGAHSYEQYF
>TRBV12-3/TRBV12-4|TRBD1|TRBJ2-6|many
TGTGCCAGCAGTTTATTTGTACAGGGGGCAATTGGGGCCAACGTCCTGACTTTC
CASSLFVQGAIGANVLTF
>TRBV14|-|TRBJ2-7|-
TGTGCCAGCAGCCAAGCATTTAGGGCGACACGGGATTCCTACGAGCAGTACTTC
CASSQAFRATRDSYEQYF
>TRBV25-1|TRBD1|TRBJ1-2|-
TGTGCCAGCAGTGAGCCGGGACAGCTAAACTATGGCTACACCTTC
CASSEPGQLNYGYTF
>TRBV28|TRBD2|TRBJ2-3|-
TGTGCCAGCAGTCTCCCCCAAGTAGCGGGAGAATGGACAGATACGCAGTATTTT
CASSLPQVAGEWTDTQYF
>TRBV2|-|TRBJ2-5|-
TGTGCCAGCAGTGCCTGGGAAGGGGAGGTGGAGACCCAGTACTTC
CASSAWEGEVETQYF
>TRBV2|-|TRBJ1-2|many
TGTGCCAGCAGTCAGTCCCAGGACTATGGCTACACCTTC
CASSQSQDYGYTF
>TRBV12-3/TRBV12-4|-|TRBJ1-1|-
TGTGCCAGCAGTTTTGGGCGGATAAACACTGAAGCTTTCTTT
CASSFGRINTEAFF
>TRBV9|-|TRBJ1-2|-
TGTGCCAGCAGCTCCCAGGACTGGGAGGGCTACACCTTC
CASSSQDWEGYTF
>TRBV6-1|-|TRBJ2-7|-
TGTGCCAGCAGTCGGGACACCACCTACGAGCAGTACTTC
CASSRDTTYEQYF
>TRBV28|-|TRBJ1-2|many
TGTGCCAGCAGTTCTCAGGGGCGGTTCTATGGCTACACCTTC
CASSSQGRFYGYTF
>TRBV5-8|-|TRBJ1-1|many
TGTGCCAGCAGCGTGGTTGAAGCTTTCTTT
CASSVVEAFF
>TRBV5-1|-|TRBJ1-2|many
TGCGCCAGCAGCTTGGACGGACCAGGGGGCTACACCTTC
CASSLDGPGGYTF
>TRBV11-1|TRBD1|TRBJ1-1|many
TGTGCCAGCAGCTACGGACAGGGAGTCTTCAACACTGAAGCTTTCTTT
CASSYGQGVFNTEAFF
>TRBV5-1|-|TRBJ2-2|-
TGCGCCAGCAGCTTGAACCCAACGGGGACCGGGGAGCTGTTTTTT
CASSLNPTGTGELFF
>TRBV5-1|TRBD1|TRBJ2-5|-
TGCGCCAGCAGCCCGGGGACAGGGAGGGAGACCCAGTACTTC
CASSPGTGRETQYF
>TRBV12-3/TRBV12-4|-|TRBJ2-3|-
TGTGCCAGCAGTTTGGCTGGGAATACGCAGTATTTT
CASSLAGNTQYF
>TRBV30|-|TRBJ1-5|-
TGTGCCTGGAGTGCCCCGGCCCAGCCCCAGCATTTT
CAWSAPAQPQHF
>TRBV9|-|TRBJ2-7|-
TGTGCCAGCAGCGTCGGGGCAGGGGCCGACGAGCAGTACTTC
CASSVGAGADEQYF
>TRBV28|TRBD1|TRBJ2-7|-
TGTGCCAGCAGCCACACGATAGGACAGGGGTATTCCTACGAGCAGTACTTC
CASSHTIGQGYSYEQYF
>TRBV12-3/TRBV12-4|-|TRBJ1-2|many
TGTGCCAGCAAAATCATTTACAGGGCAAATGGCTACACCTTC
CASKIIYRANGYTF
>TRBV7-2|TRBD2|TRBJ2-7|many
TGTGCCAGCAGCCGGACTAGCGGGATTAGTGGGCAGTACTTC
CASSRTSGISGQYF
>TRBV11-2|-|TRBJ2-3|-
TGTGCCAGCAGCTTAGATGCCAGCACAGATACGCAGTATTTT
CASSLDASTDTQYF
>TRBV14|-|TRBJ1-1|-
TGTGCCAGCAGCCAAGCGGGACCGGATTTCTTT
CASSQAGPDFF
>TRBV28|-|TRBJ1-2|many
TGTGCCAGCAGTTTGCCAGGGTACTCTGGCTACACCTTC
CASSLPGYSGYTF